The T cell receptor (beta chain) under discussion was sequenced for a study of cytomegalovirus exposure and HLA in healthy donors. V was shortened by 6 bases and J by 5 bases, with 20 bases between the two germline ends. The CDR3 totals 16 residues. Germline V gene lookup returns CDR1 MNHEY and CDR2 SMNVEV (reference sequence). PCR used 60 Vbeta primers and 13 Jbeta primers. Clones were read by immunoSEQ multiplex PCR, and TCRdb kept only the in-frame ones, dropping some. Of under 200,000 clones in the sample, roughly 76% are singletons; the top ten hold less than 15%. The sequenced sample was PBMCs. The chain uses TRBV27 and TRBJ2-1; perhaps TRBD1 as D (6 bases). The receptor was derived from a woman aged 45-65 years in good health and CMV-seronegative. CDR3 coding DNA: TGTGCCAGCAGGTTAGCCAGGGGCGGGTATAACAATGAGCAGTTCTTC. Amino acid sequence: CASRLARGGYNNEQFF.